This T cell receptor (beta chain) was retrieved from a study of T cells in Graves' hyperthyroidism and ophthalmopathy (dated by TCRdb to about 2019). Context from the whole study: Peripheral blood samples were taken at initial diagnosis, before any treatment was given. For training and testing, the 100 or so patients in the discovery cohort were randomly divided in a 7:3 ratio. In addition, the study compared T-cell repertoires in thyroid tissue and in blood from roughly 6 Graves' hyperthyroidism patients. To identify distinguishing TCR V-J signatures, a discovery cohort of about 95 patients was used, comprising 40 to 45 with Graves' ophthalmopathy and 57 with stable Graves' hyperthyroidism. After sampling, hyperthyroidism patients received methimazole starting at 30 mg daily, and ophthalmopathy patients received high-dose intravenous methylprednisolone. The paper reports TCR Vbeta CDR3 sequencing of 130 to 150 peripheral blood samples: some 44 ophthalmopathy, under 80 hyperthyroidism and some 17 progressor patients. Prospective prediction of ophthalmopathy was tested in an independent validation cohort consisting of about 19 hyperthyroidism patients and around 16 patients who later progressed to ophthalmopathy. Study-wide conclusions, independent of this receptor: No statistical method was used to set the sample size in advance, and investigators knew the group allocation. A model built on a 13 V-J signature distinguished ophthalmopathy from stable hyperthyroidism, reaching 85% to 90% sensitivity and around 81% specificity in cross-validation and 80%/75% in testing. In validation, the model predicted progression to ophthalmopathy a median of 6.5 months before onset, with about 70% sensitivity and around 76% specificity. Most expanded thyroid clonotypes (frequency above 0.001) were also found in blood, which suggests that blood repertoires may mirror thyroid immune responses.

The germline V gene (reference sequence) supplies CDR1 SSHAT and CDR2 FNYEAQ. The CDR3 has 15 amino acids, counting the end cysteine and phenylalanine. Only the CDR3 region is kept as DNA, spanning 45 bases read in frame from base 1. Graves' hyperthyroidism was defined as stable when no progression to ophthalmopathy occurred over 18 months of follow-up. The hyperthyroidism patients were between 18 and 65 years old and newly diagnosed, with a disease duration of less than 2 months. Exclusion was applied to patients with uncontrolled infections, other autoimmune diseases, pregnancy or lactation. Diagnoses were based on clinical symptoms, serum thyroxine and TRAb, thyroid ultrasound and orbital computed tomography. PBMCs were separated from approximately 9.9 ml of fresh peripheral blood using Ficoll-Paque density gradient centrifugation. Total RNA was extracted using Trizol reagent, and RNA quality was assessed on an Agilent 2100 Bioanalyzer.

The TCR beta CDR3 regions were amplified from RNA transcripts. A first-round RT-PCR of the TCR CDR3 used the HTBI primer set with the Qiagen OneStep RT-PCR kit. A second multiplex PCR round built the libraries, followed by size selection and purification. The libraries were sequenced on an Illumina HiSeq2000 using paired-end 100 bp reads. In the paper's pipeline: Raw data were processed with SOAPnuke, discarding reads with adapters, uncalled bases, mean Phred below 15, or no exact constant-primer or identifier match. COPE v1.2.5 was used to merge high-quality paired reads, and clonotypes were defined as unique nucleotide sequences. MiTCR v1.1 was used to align clonotypes to the IMGT TRBV, TRBD and TRBJ reference segments. Analysis was restricted to V-J combinations with a frequency above 0.0001, which covered 98% to 99.2% of repertoires. A TCS score was defined as the ratio of F50 (clonal expansion) to E x V (chaos), with BLOSUM62-based TCRdist applied between CDR3 peptides within each V-J. Welch's t-statistics and random forest reduced roughly 530 V-J features to 13, which were used in a naive Bayes classifier (R e1071). TCRdb handled the public reads itself, with Q25 trimming in fastp and clone calling in MiXCR, and kept productive beta chains. Under each unique CDR3 protein, matching rows form one entry showing the most common genes and DNA. It is TCRdb's table, rather than the study itself, that gives the V and J calls and clone size. The sample table shows 100,000 to 140,000 distinct CDR3 sequences, and more than 15% are seen once. The biggest ten clones account for less than 50% of the sample.

This clonotype was observed at least ten times. This clone's antigen is unknown. The junction departs from germline at one end; a sequencing error may be responsible. The chain joins TRBV7-7 to TRBJ2-3, with no confident D gene call. The receptor was isolated from a woman between 45 and 65 years old with Graves' hyperthyroidism. The specimen sequenced was blood. The CDR3 here reads CASSLRQLRTDTQYF. In nucleotide form, the sequence is TGTGCTAGCAGCTTAAGGCAGCTACGGACAGATACGCAGTATTTT.